The clone carrying this T cell receptor beta chain was recorded at least ten times. What it binds is unknown. This sample was taken from a study of neurological immune-mediated disorders. Whole-study results and caveats: A possible signature appeared as one related-CDR3 cluster, in which phylogenetic grouping placed the repertoires of 18 of 34 multiple sclerosis patients.

TCRdb reanalysed the 5' RACE reads using MiXCR and keeps one entry per CDR3 protein. The sample holds 65,000 to 95,000 distinct CDR3 sequences; roughly 4.8% are singletons and the top ten take around 2.3%. This CDR3 contains 13 residues. CDR1 ENHRY and CDR2 SYGVKD come from the germline V gene. The junction had 0 bases not matched to a gene; V was cut back by 4 bases and J by 4 bases. The gene calls are TRBV10-3 and TRBJ1-5; TRBD1 matches 8 bases. The specimen was PBMCs. The receptor was isolated from a woman in her twenties or thirties with multiple sclerosis. CDR3 nucleotides: TGTGCCATCAGTGGGGACAGGAATCAGCCCCAGCATTTT. Its protein product is CAISGDRNQPQHF.